The 8 T cell receptor beta chains listed next were all sequenced from one sample in a study of a mutant IDH1 vaccine in newly diagnosed glioma listed by TCRdb under 2021. The library came from the immunoSEQ multiplex PCR assay. Entries here come from immuneACCESS through TCRdb and include only in-frame sequences with V and J called. Some clones fail to appear in such tables; in the studies checked, an unresolved V gene covers under half of the shortfall, and the cause of the remainder is unknown. This sample lists 30,000 to 45,000 clones; roughly 70% were detected once. Together, the top ten hold about 9% of the sample. What the time point label conveys for this sample: week 47, end of study. Each vaccine dose, consisting of 300 ug of a 20-mer mutant IDH1 peptide in Montanide, was administered subcutaneously with topical imiquimod. Which antigens these TCRs recognize remains unknown. This specimen consisted of PBMCs, obtained from a glioma patient whose treatment included an IDH1 peptide vaccine. These receptors came from a middle-aged man with glioma.

This chain joins TRBV29-1 and TRBJ2-4; TRBD1 matches at 7 bases. The CDR3 loop spans 13 amino acids. After removal of 7 bases from V and 0 bases from J, the junction contained 3 bases not matched to a gene. In germline, CDR1 is SQVTM, CDR2 ANQGSEA. CDR3 sequence reads: CSGQGAAKNIQYF. CDR3 DNA: TGCAGCGGACAGGGAGCAGCCAAAAACATTCAGTACTTC.

This clone is medium-sized by share. The chain uses TRBV2 and TRBJ1-2, with 7 bases aligning to TRBD1. V shed 9 bases, J shed 1 base, and the junction held 5 bases outside the gene matches. The CDR3 extends over 13 amino acids. The germline V gene has CDR1 SNHLY and CDR2 FYNNEI. CDR3 loop: CASTGQNNYGYTF. Written as DNA, the CDR3 is TGTGCCAGTACGGGACAGAATAACTATGGCTACACCTTC.

The chain combines TRBV11-2 with TRBJ1-5; no clear D gene. The germline V and J ends were trimmed by 3 bases and 5 bases, with 14 bases remaining between them. The germline gives CDR1 SGHAT, CDR2 FQNNGV. This CDR3 contains 15 residues. CDR3 region: CASSLDGFGDQPQHF. The CDR3 nucleotides read TGTGCCAGCAGCTTGGACGGGTTCGGTGATCAGCCCCAGCATTTT.

The chain carries TRBV6-5 and TRBJ2-3; TRBD1 is a possible D gene (5 bases). There are 14 residues in the CDR3. CDR1 MNHEY and CDR2 SVGAGI come from the germline V gene. V lost 4 bases and J 4 bases, leaving 12 bases between the germline ends. The CDR3 here is CASSFRGAPDTQYF. CDR3 in DNA: TGTGCCAGCAGTTTTAGGGGCGCCCCAGATACGCAGTATTTT.

The chain joins TRBV6-1 to TRBJ2-3; maybe TRBD1 (7 bases). V was pared by 6 bases and J by 3 bases, with 13 bases between. Germline V lookup: CDR1 MNHNS, CDR2 SASEGT. The CDR3 has 14 residues. The CDR3 DNA sequence: TGTGCCAGCAGGAAACAGGGGACTACAGATACGCAGTATTTT. Translation: CASRKQGTTDTQYF.

The chain joins TRBV19 to TRBJ2-2, with TRBD2 matching over 8 bases. This CDR3 region has 13 residues. Germline V gene lookup returns CDR1 LNHDA and CDR2 SQIVND (reference sequence). V shed 6 bases and J 3 bases; nucleotides not matched to a gene: 0. The CDR3 sequence is CASRTSDTGELFF. CDR3 nucleotide sequence: TGTGCCAGTAGGACTAGCGACACCGGGGAGCTGTTTTTT.

This clone showed up just once. V usage is TRBV18 and J usage is TRBJ1-6; tentatively, D is TRBD1 (5 bases). The CDR3 extends over 18 amino acids. V lost 0 bases, J lost 6 bases, and 18 bases lay in between. Germline CDR1 is KGHSH and CDR2 is LQKENI. The CDR3 nucleotides are TGTGCCAGCTCACCACCCGGGGGTAGAAGGGGATCTAATTCACCCCTCCACTTT. Amino acid sequence: CASSPPGGRRGSNSPLHF.

The chain recombines TRBV27 with TRBJ2-6; possibly TRBD1 or TRBD2 for D (5 bases each). V lost 2 bases and J 2 bases, leaving 22 bases between the germline ends. This CDR3 comprises 20 residues. Germline CDR1 and CDR2: MNHEY and SMNVEV (reference sequence). As DNA, the CDR3 is TGTGCCAGCAGTTTACGGGAACCTTCCGGGGACCTCGCTGGGGCCAACGTCCTGACTTTC. It yields the protein CASSLREPSGDLAGANVLTF. Using reference TRBV27 and TRBJ2-6 for the parts outside the CDR3, the full variable domain is EAQVTQNPRYLITVTGKKLTVTCSQNMNHEYMSWYRQDPGLGLRQIYYSMNVEVTDKGDVPEGYKVSRKEKRNFPLILESPSPNQTSLYFCASSLREPSGDLAGANVLTFGAGSRLTVL.